One sample yielded the 22 T cell receptor beta chains listed below, sequenced in a study of T cell responses to AZD1222 COVID-19 vaccine. TCRdb keeps only in-frame clones here, not all; method: immunoSEQ multiplex PCR. Among more than 85,000 clones listed, 81% were seen once. Specimen: peripheral blood, collected on day 0 of AZD1222 vaccination. Receptors originate from an adult in good health.

This chain connects TRBV6-6 to TRBJ2-7; tentative D call: TRBD1 (5 bases). Trimming shortened V by 0 bases and J by 2 bases, and 11 bases separated the two germline ends. The germline CDR1 and CDR2 sequences are MNHNY and SVGAGI (reference sequence). The CDR3 is made up of 15 amino acids. In nucleotides, the CDR3 is TGTGCCAGCAGTTACTCGATAGGACACCCCTACGAGCAGTACTTC. Its protein is CASSYSIGHPYEQYF.

The CDR3 DNA sequence: TGTGCCACCAGCAGAGATCGGGCAGGCCCCCAAAGGGGGTACACCTTC. Its protein product is CATSRDRAGPQRGYTF. The chain joins TRBV15 to TRBJ1-2, with a weak D call TRBD1 (6 bases). CDR1 and CDR2 (germline): LNHNV, YYDKDF (reference sequence). V lost 0 bases and J 11 bases, leaving 22 bases between the germline ends. The CDR3 runs to 16 residues.

The V gene is TRBV7-9, the J gene TRBJ1-1, with unresolved D. The CDR3 spans 15 residues. V lost 4 bases and J 5 bases, leaving 17 bases between the germline ends. CDR1 and CDR2 from the germline V gene are SEHNR and FQNEAQ (reference sequence). The CDR3 coding sequence is TGTGCCAGCAGCTCGGCCCGAGGAAAAGGGACTGAAGCTTTCTTT. Amino acid sequence: CASSSARGKGTEAFF.

The V call is TRBV30, the J call TRBJ2-7; TRBD1 matches at 7 bases. This CDR3 contains 20 residues. V lost 4 bases and J lost 5; bases outside the gene matches: 29. Germline V CDR1 and CDR2: GTSNPN, SVGIG (reference sequence). Here the CDR3 DNA reads TGTGCCTGGAAGACCGCGCGAAACCGGACAGGTTGTTTGAGCTTCGACGAGCAGTACTTC. As protein: CAWKTARNRTGCLSFDEQYF. Combining the CDR3 with reference TRBV30 and TRBJ2-7 gives the whole variable domain SQTIHQWPATLVQPVGSPLSLECTVEGTSNPNLYWYRQAAGRGLQLLFYSVGIGQISSEVPQNLSASRPQDRQFILSSKKLLLSDSGFYLCAWKTARNRTGCLSFDEQYFGPGTRLTVT.

The chain is built from TRBV27 and TRBJ1-1; TRBD1 aligns across 7 bases. Germline CDR1 MNHEY, CDR2 SMNVEV (reference sequence). Unmatched junction bases numbered 6, after V lost 4 bases and J lost 1 base. CDR3 size: 15 residues. The CDR3 coding sequence is TGTGCCAGCAGTTACCGGGGGACAGCGAACACTGAAGCTTTCTTT. Amino acids: CASSYRGTANTEAFF.

This clone was observed a few times. This chain links TRBV28 with TRBJ1-3; D possibly corresponds to TRBD1 (5 bases). The V and J ends lost 3 bases and 1 base respectively, with 16 bases between them. This CDR3 has 17 amino acids. The germline CDR1 and CDR2 sequences are MDHEN and SYDVKM. This chain's CDR3 is CASSFWGPERSGNTIYF. CDR3 in DNA: TGTGCCAGCAGTTTCTGGGGCCCCGAGAGGTCTGGAAACACCATATATTTT.

The chain uses TRBV7-2 and TRBJ2-7; tentatively, D is TRBD2 (5 bases). Trimming cost V 0 bases and J 0 bases, with 6 bases left between them. The CDR3 consists of 14 residues. Germline CDR1 SGHTA, CDR2 FQGNSA. The CDR3 loop reads CASSLARVSYEQYF. The DNA for the CDR3 is TGTGCCAGCAGCTTAGCGAGGGTCTCCTACGAGCAGTACTTC.

The J gene is TRBJ2-2, the V gene TRBV28; D may correspond to TRBD1 or TRBD2 (5 bases each). The CDR3 is 15 amino acids. The germline CDR1 and CDR2 sequences are MDHEN and SYDVKM. The ends were cut back, 4 bases at V and 1 base at J, with 10 bases in the middle. CDR3 region: CASSSGRWNTGELFF. CDR3 bases: TGTGCCAGCAGTTCGGGACGCTGGAACACCGGGGAGCTGTTTTTT.

This sequence joins TRBV5-4 and TRBJ1-1; weak D call: TRBD1 (6 bases). The CDR3 is 14 residues long. In germline, CDR1 is SGHNT, CDR2 YYREEE (reference sequence). The V and J ends lost 4 bases and 5 bases respectively, with 15 bases between them. The CDR3 sequence is CASSLEGGRTEAFF. The CDR3, as DNA: TGTGCCAGCAGCCTCGAGGGGGGTAGGACTGAAGCTTTCTTT.

The chain links TRBV27 to TRBJ2-2; D might be TRBD2 (7 bases). CDR3 size: 15 residues. V lost 2 bases to trimming and J lost 4 bases, with 11 bases between them. Looked up from germline, CDR1 is MNHEY and CDR2 is SMNVEV (reference sequence). The CDR3 DNA sequence: TGTGCCAGCAGTTTAAGGGGGACTATCACCGGGGAGCTGTTTTTT. Its translation is CASSLRGTITGELFF.

The V gene is TRBV7-8, the J gene TRBJ1-1; possibly TRBD1 for D (5 bases). The V gene lost 1 base and the J gene lost 2 bases, with 11 bases spanning the gap. There are 15 residues in the CDR3. CDR1 is SGHVS and CDR2 is FQNEAQ in the germline V gene. CDR3 nucleotide sequence: TGTGCCAGCAGCTTAGACCGCAGGGATAACACTGAAGCTTTCTTT. This codes for CASSLDRRDNTEAFF.

V is TRBV11-2 and J is TRBJ2-7; weak D call: TRBD2 (5 bases). V lost 0 bases, J lost 7 bases, and 7 bases lay in between. The germline V gene has CDR1 SGHAT and CDR2 FQNNGV. The CDR3 extends over 12 amino acids. Here the CDR3 DNA reads TGTGCCAGCAGCTTAGACGGCGGGGAGCAGTACTTC. Residues: CASSLDGGEQYF.

This chain uses TRBV7-2 with TRBJ2-3; the D is unclear. The CDR3 covers 15 residues. The germline CDR1 and CDR2 sequences are SGHTA and FQGNSA. V was trimmed by 3 bases and J by 3 bases, leaving 13 bases between them. The CDR3 coding sequence is TGTGCCAGCAGCTTGGACCAGCGCCGTACAGATACGCAGTATTTT. Translation: CASSLDQRRTDTQYF.

This chain links TRBV18 with TRBJ1-1; D unresolved. The CDR3 has 12 amino acids. V was cut by 2 bases and J by 11 bases, with 12 bases left in between. Germline V lookup: CDR1 KGHSH, CDR2 LQKENI. The CDR3 loop is CASSPWTLMAFF. The CDR3 nucleotides are TGTGCCAGCTCACCATGGACCTTGATGGCTTTCTTT.

The chain combines TRBV19 with TRBJ2-7; 9 bases match TRBD2. The CDR3 has 15 residues. CDR1 is LNHDA and CDR2 is SQIVND in the germline V gene (reference sequence). V gave up 3 bases and J gave up 2 bases; unmatched junction bases: 5. This CDR3 is CASSIRLAEAYEQYF. Here the CDR3 DNA reads TGTGCCAGTAGTATCCGACTAGCGGAAGCCTACGAGCAGTACTTC.

This clone was counted at least ten times. The chain couples TRBV5-4 to TRBJ2-7, with a possible D match to TRBD1 (6 bases). The CDR3 is 13 amino acids. Germline-derived CDR1 and CDR2 are SGHNT and YYREEE (reference sequence). Trimming pared 1 base from V and 2 bases from J, leaving 7 bases between. The CDR3 nucleotides read TGTGCCAGCAGCTTGACAGGGACCTACGAGCAGTACTTC. Its translation: CASSLTGTYEQYF.

The CDR3 sequence is CASSPGPYEQYF. The CDR3 region has the DNA TGTGCCAGCAGTCCAGGGCCCTACGAGCAGTACTTC. The chain recombines TRBV12-3 or TRBV12-4 with TRBJ2-7; D may be TRBD1 (5 bases). V shed 5 bases and J shed 2 bases, with 7 bases lying between them. The CDR3 sequence is 12 residues long.

The DNA for the CDR3 is TGTGCCAGCAGCTTAGGGGGTTACAAGAACACTGAAGCTTTCTTT. It translates to CASSLGGYKNTEAFF. V usage is TRBV7-2 and J usage is TRBJ1-1; D unclear. The CDR3 contains 15 residues. Germline CDR1 and CDR2: SGHTA and FQGNSA. Trimming took off 1 base at V and 1 base at J, with 10 bases between the two ends. The complete variable domain, with remaining parts taken from reference TRBV7-2 and TRBJ1-1, reads GAGVSQSPSNKVTEKGKDVELRCDPISGHTALYWYRQSLGQGLEFLIYFQGNSAPDKSGLPSDRFSAERTGGSVSTLTIQRTQQEDSAVYLCASSLGGYKNTEAFFGQGTRLTVV.

In DNA, the CDR3 is TGTGCCAGCAGGTTCTACAGGGGGAAGACTGAAAAACTGTTTTTT. The encoded protein is CASRFYRGKTEKLFF. The gene calls are TRBV28 and TRBJ1-4; 8 bases match TRBD1. V lost 6 bases, J lost 7 bases, and 10 bases stayed unmatched. Germline CDR1 is MDHEN and CDR2 is SYDVKM. The CDR3 totals 15 residues.

Notes on this clone: The sample contains more than one DNA sequence encoding this CDR3. The CDR3 reads CSAKGTGPHYEQYF. The CDR3 DNA reads as TGCAGTGCAAAAGGCACGGGTCCCCACTACGAGCAGTACTTC. The chain joins TRBV29-1 to TRBJ2-7; D gene uncertain. Looked up from germline, CDR1 is SQVTM and CDR2 is ANQGSEA. The CDR3 covers 14 residues.

V usage is TRBV28 and J usage is TRBJ2-4; possible D gene TRBD2, 7 bases. The CDR3 covers 16 residues. Trimming shortened V by 7 bases and J by 0 bases, and 16 bases separated the two germline ends. The germline V gene encodes CDR1 MDHEN and CDR2 SYDVKM. CDR3 nucleotides: TGTGCCAGCACGAGGGGGGGATTTTCAGCCAAAAACATTCAGTACTTC. It yields the protein CASTRGGFSAKNIQYF.

DNA for the CDR3: TGTGCCAGCAGCTTAGCAGGGACAGGTAACGAGCAGTACTTC. Translated, it gives CASSLAGTGNEQYF. The V and J genes are TRBV11-2 and TRBJ2-7; 8 positions match TRBD1. Germline V gene data show CDR1 as SGHAT and CDR2 as FQNNGV. This CDR3 is built from 14 residues. The trim removed 1 base at V and 5 bases at J, leaving 4 bases unmatched.